The 27 T cell receptor beta chains below were found in one sample sequenced in a study of blood T cell repertoires in COVID-19. Clones were read by immunoSEQ multiplex PCR, and TCRdb kept only the in-frame ones, dropping some. The sample shows nearly 90,000 clones, around nine tenths of them seen only once. Sequenced sample: peripheral blood. The receptors come from a man older than 75 with acute or convalescent COVID-19.

This clone was seen a few times. This chain connects TRBV6-5 to TRBJ2-7, with a weak D call TRBD2 (6 bases). Germline CDR1 MNHEY, CDR2 SVGAGI. The CDR3 is 16 amino acids. V was cut by 2 bases and J by 7 bases, with 21 bases left in between. Here the CDR3 reads CASSYRSGTLLHEQYF. The CDR3 DNA sequence: TGTGCCAGCAGTTACCGGTCCGGGACTCTATTACATGAGCAGTACTTC.

The J gene is TRBJ1-5, the V gene TRBV19; 7 nucleotides match TRBD1. Per the germline V gene, CDR1 is LNHDA and CDR2 is SQIVND (reference sequence). After removal of 6 bases from V and 0 bases from J, the junction contained 5 bases not matched to a gene. This CDR3 is built from 15 residues. Here the CDR3 DNA reads TGTGCCAGTAGGACAGGGACCTCTAGCAATCAGCCCCAGCATTTT. Translation gives CASRTGTSSNQPQHF.

This chain links TRBV5-4 with TRBJ1-1, with TRBD1 matching over 10 bases. The CDR3 extends over 15 amino acids. The trim removed 2 bases at V and 4 bases at J, leaving 5 bases unmatched. Germline assignment: CDR1 SGHNT and CDR2 YYREEE (reference sequence). The CDR3 DNA is TGTGCCAGCAGCTTAGCTTGGACAGGGGGCACTGAAGCTTTCTTT. Amino acid sequence: CASSLAWTGGTEAFF. Full variable domain (missing parts from reference TRBV5-4 and TRBJ1-1): ETGVTQSPTHLIKTRGQQVTLRCSSQSGHNTVSWYQQALGQGPQFIFQYYREEENGRGNFPPRFSGLQFPNYSSELNVNALELDDSALYLCASSLAWTGGTEAFFGQGTRLTVV.

The CDR3 DNA reads as TGTGCCAGCAGCTTGGGGGGAATGAACACTGAAGCTTTCTTT. This gives the protein CASSLGGMNTEAFF. The chain carries TRBV7-9 and TRBJ1-1; possible D gene TRBD1, 5 bases. The CDR3 has 14 amino acids. V was trimmed by 3 bases and J by 0 bases, leaving 8 bases between them. Germline CDR1 SEHNR, CDR2 FQNEAQ (reference sequence).

V usage is TRBV6-1 and J usage is TRBJ1-1; a possible D gene is TRBD1 (5 bases). Germline CDR1 MNHNS, CDR2 SASEGT. This CDR3 is 14 amino acids long. V was trimmed by 1 base and J by 4 bases, leaving 10 bases between them. For the CDR3, the DNA is TGTGCCAGCAGTGAAGACCAGGGTCCCACTGAAGCTTTCTTT. Translating it yields CASSEDQGPTEAFF.

The rearrangement links TRBV4-1 to TRBJ2-7, with D maybe TRBD1 (5 bases). Germline assignment: CDR1 MGHRA and CDR2 YSYEKL. The V gene lost 0 bases and the J gene lost 0 bases, with 9 bases spanning the gap. The length of the CDR3 is 15 residues. CDR3 loop: CASSQDRVSSYEQYF. In DNA, the CDR3 is TGCGCCAGCAGCCAAGACAGGGTCAGCTCCTACGAGCAGTACTTC.

The chain combines TRBV10-3 with TRBJ1-1, with a possible D match to TRBD1 (5 bases). Germline lookup yields CDR1 ENHRY and CDR2 SYGVKD. V dropped 2 bases and J dropped 2 bases, with 9 bases sitting between them. The CDR3 length is 14 residues. The CDR3 reads CAISEPGINTEAFF. The DNA of the CDR3 is TGTGCCATCAGTGAGCCAGGGATTAACACTGAAGCTTTCTTT.

The V call is TRBV5-6, the J call TRBJ1-1; weak D call: TRBD1 (5 bases). The CDR3 loop spans 14 amino acids. Germline CDR1 reads SGHDT; CDR2 reads YYEEEE. Trimming cost V 4 bases and J 0 bases, with 10 bases left between them. Written as DNA, the CDR3 is TGTGCCAGCAGCCCGGACACCATGAACACTGAAGCTTTCTTT. Its translation is CASSPDTMNTEAFF.

J is TRBJ1-2 and V is TRBV5-1; D gene ambiguous. V lost 0 bases to trimming and J lost 1 base, with 13 bases between them. CDR3 length: 16 residues. Germline V gene data show CDR1 as SGHRS and CDR2 as YFSETQ. The CDR3 bases are TGCGCCAGCAGCTTGGGGGTCGCTCGGGATAACTATGGCTACACCTTC. This translates into CASSLGVARDNYGYTF.

This clone was seen repeatedly, ten times or more. The gene calls are TRBV10-3 and TRBJ2-7; 7 bases map to TRBD1. V lost 3 bases and J lost 0; bases outside the gene matches: 29. CDR1 is ENHRY, CDR2 SYGVKD, per germline. The CDR3 has 23 amino acids. CDR3 coding DNA: TGTGCCATCAGTGATTCGGGCTATACAGGGGCCCCATCAACTGGATACTTCTCCTACGAGCAGTACTTC. Encoded protein: CAISDSGYTGAPSTGYFSYEQYF.

J is TRBJ2-7 and V is TRBV19; 7 bases agree with TRBD2. Germline V gives CDR1 LNHDA, CDR2 SQIVND (reference sequence). The CDR3 length is 15 residues. Losses at the gene ends were 3 bases for V and 6 bases for J; bases not matched to a gene: 11. CDR3 amino acids: CASSIPGGFGTEQYF. The DNA for the CDR3 is TGTGCCAGTAGTATTCCGGGGGGTTTTGGCACCGAGCAGTACTTC.

This clone appeared once. The CDR3 spells CASSDRTGDTGELFF. Written as DNA, the CDR3 is TGTGCCAGCAGCGACCGGACAGGGGACACCGGGGAGCTGTTTTTT. This chain connects TRBV7-3 to TRBJ2-2; the match to TRBD1 covers 9 bases. This CDR3 contains 15 residues. The germline V gene encodes CDR1 SGHTA and CDR2 FQGTGA. With 5 bases clipped from V and 3 bases from J, the junction kept 4 bases outside the gene matches.

The chain carries TRBV5-1 and TRBJ2-3; TRBD2 matches at 8 bases. CDR1 is SGHRS and CDR2 is YFSETQ in the germline V gene. CDR3 size: 15 residues. J was trimmed by 6 bases and V by 2 bases; bases with no gene match: 8. The CDR3 protein is CASSLGSGVVDTQYF. As DNA, the CDR3 is TGCGCCAGCAGCTTAGGTAGCGGGGTGGTCGATACGCAGTATTTT.

The V and J genes are TRBV24-1 and TRBJ2-2, with 9 bases aligning to TRBD1. The CDR3 loop spans 18 amino acids. CDR1 and CDR2 (germline): KGHDR, SFDVKD. Trimming took 4 bases from V and 2 from J; bases not matched to a gene: 10. The CDR3 DNA reads as TGTGCCACCAGTGACCCGGGACAGGGCGGACAAAACACCGGGGAGCTGTTTTTT. Protein product: CATSDPGQGGQNTGELFF.

By proportion, this clone is medium-sized. The rearrangement links TRBV11-3 to TRBJ1-3, with 8 bases fitting TRBD1. There are 16 residues in the CDR3. V lost 1 base, J lost 1 base, and 3 bases stayed unmatched. Germline CDR1 and CDR2: SGHNT and YENEEA. The CDR3 region has the DNA TGTGCCAGCAGCTTAGCGGACAGGGAGTCTGGAAACACCATATATTTT. It is translated as CASSLADRESGNTIYF.

In its sample, this clone was seen once. This chain uses TRBV7-9 with TRBJ2-5, with D uncertain. V was shortened by 0 bases and J by 5 bases, with 7 bases between the two germline ends. This CDR3 region has 13 residues. Germline V gene lookup returns CDR1 SEHNR and CDR2 FQNEAQ (reference sequence). CDR3 nucleotide sequence: TGTGCCAGCAGCTTAGCCCAGTGGGAGACCCAGTACTTC. It is translated as CASSLAQWETQYF.

The V call is TRBV25-1, the J call TRBJ1-6, with TRBD1 identical over 9 bases. After removal of 6 bases from V and 6 bases from J, the junction contained 3 bases not matched to a gene. CDR1 MGHDK and CDR2 SYGVNS come from the germline V gene. CDR3 length: 14 amino acids. Written as DNA, the CDR3 is TGTGCCAGCAGGGGACAGGGAGGTAATTCACCCCTCCACTTT. Encoded protein: CASRGQGGNSPLHF.

The chain combines TRBV11-2 with TRBJ1-1; D may be TRBD1 (5 bases). Trimming took off 4 bases at V and 4 bases at J, with 10 bases between the two ends. Germline V gene data show CDR1 as SGHAT and CDR2 as FQNNGV. The CDR3 has 13 residues. The CDR3 spells CASSWGESTEAFF. In DNA form, the CDR3 reads TGTGCCAGCAGCTGGGGGGAGAGCACTGAAGCTTTCTTT.

The V and J genes are TRBV4-1 and TRBJ1-2, with D unclear. Deletions cut 1 base from V and 5 bases from J, with 8 bases between. Germline loops: CDR1 MGHRA, CDR2 YSYEKL. The CDR3 has 13 residues. This CDR3 reads CASSQVEGYGYTF. The CDR3 bases are TGCGCCAGCAGCCAAGTCGAGGGATATGGCTACACCTTC.

This chain connects TRBV3-1 (or the pseudogene TRBV3-2) to TRBJ2-3; 8 nucleotides align to TRBD2. CDR1 and CDR2 (germline): LGHDT, YNNKEL (reference sequence). CDR3 length equals 15 residues. The V and J ends lost 1 base and 2 bases, in that order; junction bases with no gene match: 2. The CDR3 here is CASSQVREATDTQYF. The CDR3 coding sequence is TGTGCCAGCAGCCAAGTGCGGGAGGCCACAGATACGCAGTATTTT.

The table lists this clone with a count of one. The CDR3 sequence: CASSVAQKYSPLHF. The CDR3 DNA reads as TGTGCCAGCAGCGTAGCACAGAAGTATTCACCCCTCCACTTT. The chain has TRBV9 and TRBJ1-6; no clear D. The V end lost 0 bases, the J end lost 8 bases, and 9 bases lay between the germline ends. The CDR3 has 14 amino acids. Germline values: CDR1 SGDLS, CDR2 YYNGEE.

The genes are TRBV5-4 and TRBJ2-7; 11 nucleotides line up with TRBD2. There are 19 residues in the CDR3. Germline assignment: CDR1 SGHNT and CDR2 YYREEE (reference sequence). The ends lost 4 bases at V and 1 base at J; junction bases unmatched: 16. For the CDR3, the DNA is TGTGCCAGCAGCCTGGGGACAGGGAGGGGGACTAGCGGTTCCTACGAGCAGTACTTC. Translated, it gives CASSLGTGRGTSGSYEQYF.

The chain joins TRBV5-1 to TRBJ1-1, with 8 bases fitting TRBD1. With 4 bases clipped from V and 4 bases from J, the junction kept 9 bases outside the gene matches. Germline-derived CDR1 and CDR2 are SGHRS and YFSETQ. CDR3 length: 15 amino acids. The DNA for the CDR3 is TGCGCCAGCAGCCCGGGATCGGACAGGGTCACTGAAGCTTTCTTT. Residues: CASSPGSDRVTEAFF.

This clone showed up just once. This chain links TRBV5-1 with TRBJ2-3; 10 bases fit TRBD2. The CDR3 totals 16 residues. Unmatched junction bases numbered 6, after V lost 0 bases and J lost 5 bases. CDR1 and CDR2 from the germline V gene are SGHRS and YFSETQ. CDR3 sequence (DNA): TGCGCCAGCAGCTTGGCCAGCGGGAGGGCCGGAGATACGCAGTATTTT. Residues: CASSLASGRAGDTQYF.

This clone has just one count. The chain is built from TRBV20-1 and TRBJ1-5, with D maybe TRBD1 (5 bases). The germline CDR1 and CDR2 sequences are DFQATT and SNEGSKA (reference sequence). The CDR3 loop spans 15 amino acids. Trimming cost V 3 bases and J 3 bases, with 15 bases left between them. The CDR3: CSASSGQPINQPQHF. DNA of the CDR3: TGCAGTGCTAGTTCAGGGCAACCCATCAATCAGCCCCAGCATTTT.

The count of this clone is one. V and J are TRBV27 and TRBJ2-2; TRBD1 might be the D (8 bases). This CDR3 has 16 residues. Germline CDR1 MNHEY, CDR2 SMNVEV (reference sequence). V was cut by 8 bases and J by 3 bases, with 19 bases left in between. The CDR3 spells CASSLRTGRDTGELFF. In nucleotides, the CDR3 is TGTGCCAGCTCTCTCCGGACAGGGAGGGACACCGGGGAGCTGTTTTTT.

The chain carries TRBV29-1 and TRBJ1-1, with unresolved D. Germline CDR1 SQVTM, CDR2 ANQGSEA. CDR3 length: 11 amino acids. The CDR3 nucleotides read TGCAGTGGCAATCTGAACACTGAAGCTTTCTTT. It specifies CSGNLNTEAFF.